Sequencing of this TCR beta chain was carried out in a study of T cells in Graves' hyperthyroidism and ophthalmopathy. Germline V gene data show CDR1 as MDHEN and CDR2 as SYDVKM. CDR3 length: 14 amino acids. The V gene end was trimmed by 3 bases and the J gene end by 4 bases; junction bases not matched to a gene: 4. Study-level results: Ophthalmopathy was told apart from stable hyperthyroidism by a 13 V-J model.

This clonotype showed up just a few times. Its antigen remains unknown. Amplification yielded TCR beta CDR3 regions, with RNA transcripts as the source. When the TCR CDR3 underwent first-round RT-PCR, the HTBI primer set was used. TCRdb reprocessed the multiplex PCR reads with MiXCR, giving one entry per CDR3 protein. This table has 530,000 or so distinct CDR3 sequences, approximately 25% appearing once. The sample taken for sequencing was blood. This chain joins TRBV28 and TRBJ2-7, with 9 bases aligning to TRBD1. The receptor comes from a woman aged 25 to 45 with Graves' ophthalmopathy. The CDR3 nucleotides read TGTGCCAGCAGTTTTGGGACAGGGAATTACGAGCAGTACTTC. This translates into CASSFGTGNYEQYF. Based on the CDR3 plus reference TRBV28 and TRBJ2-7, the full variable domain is DVKVTQSSRYLVKRTGEKVFLECVQDMDHENMFWYRQDPGLGLRLIYFSYDVKMKEKGDIPEGYSVSREKKERFSLILESASTNQTSMYLCASSFGTGNYEQYFGPGTRLTVT.